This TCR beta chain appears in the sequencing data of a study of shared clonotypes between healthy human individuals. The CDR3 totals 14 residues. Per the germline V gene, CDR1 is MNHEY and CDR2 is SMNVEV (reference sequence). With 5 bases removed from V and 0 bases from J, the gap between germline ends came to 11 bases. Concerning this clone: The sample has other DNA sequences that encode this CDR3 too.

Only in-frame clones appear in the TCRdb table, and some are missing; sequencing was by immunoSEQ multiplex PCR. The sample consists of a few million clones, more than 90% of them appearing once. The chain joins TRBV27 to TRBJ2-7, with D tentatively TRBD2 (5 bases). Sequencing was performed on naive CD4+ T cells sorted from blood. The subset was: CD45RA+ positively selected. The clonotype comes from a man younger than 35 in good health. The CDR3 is CASSPRGSSYEQYF. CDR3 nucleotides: TGTGCCAGCAGTCCTCGGGGAAGCTCCTACGAGCAGTACTTC.